Sequencing of this T cell receptor beta chain was carried out in a study of shared clonotypes between healthy human individuals. Study-level points and caveats: Several donors held about 5% of naive CD4 clonotypes in common.

This table comes from immunoSEQ multiplex PCR, and its TCRdb copy is limited to in-frame clones, with some not included. Of some 2,000,000 clones listed, roughly 95% are singletons. This clone has more than one count but fewer than ten. Its antigen remains unknown. The identical CDR3 is also encoded by other nucleotide sequences in the sample. The V end lost 0 bases, the J end lost 9 bases, and 7 bases lay between the germline ends. The germline CDR1 and CDR2 sequences are SGHRS and YFSETQ. CDR3 size: 13 residues. All donors were Caucasian adults living in Nashville, Tennessee. The sequence came from a man between 18 and 35 years old in good health. The chain recombines TRBV5-1 with TRBJ1-6; D remains unclear. The material sequenced was naive CD4+ T cells sorted from blood. Subset defined: CD45RA+ positively selected. The DNA of the CDR3 is TGCGCCAGCAGCTTGGCTGGGCGTTCACCCCTCCACTTT. Amino acid sequence: CASSLAGRSPLHF. The full variable domain, rest sourced from reference TRBV5-1 and TRBJ1-6, is KAGVTQTPRYLIKTRGQQVTLSCSPISGHRSVSWYQQTPGQGLQFLFEYFSETQRNKGNFPGRFSGRQFSNSRSEMNVSTLELGDSALYLCASSLAGRSPLHFGNGTRLTVT.